This TCR beta chain originates from a study of shared clonotypes between healthy human individuals. The CDR3 is 15 residues long. Per the germline V gene, CDR1 is MDHEN and CDR2 is SYDVKM. Trimming shortened V by 6 bases and J by 4 bases, and 18 bases separated the two germline ends. Data came from immunoSEQ multiplex PCR; TCRdb stores just in-frame clones and leaves some out. The sample holds 2.3 million or so clones; roughly 93% are singletons and the top ten take about 0.39%. The sequence was collected from a man younger than 35 in good health. Some clones in this sample may be carry-over from other donors' samples. Sequences were obtained from naive CD4+ T cells from PBMCs. The subset here: CD45RA+ positively selected. The rearrangement links TRBV28 to TRBJ2-5; D might be TRBD1 (6 bases). This CDR3 reads CASSTTSGGRETQYF. The CDR3, as DNA: TGTGCCAGCAGCACTACTAGTGGGGGCCGAGAGACCCAGTACTTC.